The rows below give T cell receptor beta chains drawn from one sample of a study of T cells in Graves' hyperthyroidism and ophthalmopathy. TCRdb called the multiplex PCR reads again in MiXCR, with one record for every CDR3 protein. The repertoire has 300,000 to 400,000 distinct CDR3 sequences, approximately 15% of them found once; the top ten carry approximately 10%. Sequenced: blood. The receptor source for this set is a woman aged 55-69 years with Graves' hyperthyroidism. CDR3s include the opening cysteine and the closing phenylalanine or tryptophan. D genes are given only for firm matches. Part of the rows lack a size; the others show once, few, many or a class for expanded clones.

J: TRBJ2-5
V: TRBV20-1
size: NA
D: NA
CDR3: CSARPSGRRETQYF
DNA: TGCAGTGCTAGGCCATCGGGACGCAGGGAGACCCAGTACTTC

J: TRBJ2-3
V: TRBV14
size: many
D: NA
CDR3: CASSPLSLGTDTQYF
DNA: TGTGCCAGCAGCCCCCTTAGTTTGGGGACAGATACGCAGTATTTT

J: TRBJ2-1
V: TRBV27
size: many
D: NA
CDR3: CASSPSLTSTPYNEQFF
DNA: TGTGCCAGCAGTCCCTCTCTCACTAGCACACCCTACAATGAGCAGTTCTTC

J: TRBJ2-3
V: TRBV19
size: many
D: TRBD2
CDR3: CASKTSGITDTQYF
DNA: TGTGCCAGTAAGACTAGCGGGATCACAGATACGCAGTATTTT

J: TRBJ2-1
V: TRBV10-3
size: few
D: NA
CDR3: CAISLSGARGEQFF
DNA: TGTGCCATCAGCCTATCGGGAGCCCGGGGTGAGCAGTTCTTC

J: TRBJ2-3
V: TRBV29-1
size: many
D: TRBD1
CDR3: CSVDRGLSTDTQYF
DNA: TGCAGCGTGGACAGGGGCCTTAGCACAGATACGCAGTATTTT

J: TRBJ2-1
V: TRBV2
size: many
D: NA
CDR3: CASIGVGSWGFSYNEQFF
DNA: TGTGCCAGCATTGGGGTTGGGTCTTGGGGGTTCTCCTACAATGAGCAGTTCTTC

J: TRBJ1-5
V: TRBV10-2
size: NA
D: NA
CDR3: CASSEDYSNQPQHF
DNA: TGCGCCAGCAGTGAGGATTATAGCAATCAGCCCCAGCATTTT

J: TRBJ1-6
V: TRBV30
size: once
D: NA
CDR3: CAWGLVPGAGSPLHF
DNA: TGTGCCTGGGGCCTCGTTCCGGGGGCAGGATCACCCCTCCACTTT

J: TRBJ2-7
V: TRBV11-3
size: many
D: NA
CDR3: CASSLVRTWSYEQYF
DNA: TGTGCCAGCAGCTTAGTCAGGACTTGGAGCTACGAGCAGTACTTC

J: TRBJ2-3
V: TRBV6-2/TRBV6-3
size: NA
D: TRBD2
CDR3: CASSLAGGPVDTQYF
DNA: TGTGCCAGCAGCTTAGCGGGAGGGCCAGTAGATACGCAGTATTTT

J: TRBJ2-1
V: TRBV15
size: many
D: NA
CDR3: CATSRDRGLTYNEQFF
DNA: TGTGCCACCAGCAGAGATCGGGGTCTTACCTACAATGAGCAGTTCTTC

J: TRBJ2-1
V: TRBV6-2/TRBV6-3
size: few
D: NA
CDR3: CASSYSRDFSYNEQFF
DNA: TGTGCCAGCAGTTACTCGCGGGACTTCTCCTACAATGAGCAGTTCTTC

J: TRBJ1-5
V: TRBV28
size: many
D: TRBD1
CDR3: CASSSRSGTARPLSNQPQHF
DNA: TGTGCCAGCAGTTCAAGGTCCGGGACAGCAAGACCCCTTAGCAATCAGCCCCAGCATTTT

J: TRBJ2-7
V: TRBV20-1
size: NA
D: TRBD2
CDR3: CSAPGLAGSYEQYF
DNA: TGCAGTGCCCCCGGGCTAGCGGGGTCCTACGAGCAGTACTTC

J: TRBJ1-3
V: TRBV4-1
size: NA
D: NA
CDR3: CASSHRLSREVIYF
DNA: TGCGCCAGCAGCCACCGCCTTAGTCGGGAGGTCATATATTTT

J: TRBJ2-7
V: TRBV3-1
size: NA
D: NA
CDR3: CASSQVQRTYEQYF
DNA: TGTGCCAGCAGCCAAGTCCAGAGGACCTACGAGCAGTACTTC

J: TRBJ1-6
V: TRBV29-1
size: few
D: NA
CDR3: CSARGSGINSPLHF
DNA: TGCAGCGCCCGAGGGTCGGGGATTAATTCACCCCTCCACTTT

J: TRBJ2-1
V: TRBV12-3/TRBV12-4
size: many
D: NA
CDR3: CASSPPEGRRQEEQFF
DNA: TGTGCCAGCAGCCCGCCGGAGGGGCGCCGTCAGGAAGAGCAGTTCTTC

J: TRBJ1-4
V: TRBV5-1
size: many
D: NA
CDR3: CASSLWDGFNEKLFF
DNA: TGCGCCAGCAGCTTATGGGACGGATTTAATGAAAAACTGTTTTTT

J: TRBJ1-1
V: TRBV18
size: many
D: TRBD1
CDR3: CASSTTGGETEAFF
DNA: TGTGCCAGCTCAACTACAGGGGGCGAGACTGAAGCTTTCTTT

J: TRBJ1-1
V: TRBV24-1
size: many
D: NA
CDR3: CATSDPRRNTEAFF
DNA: TGTGCCACCAGTGATCCCCGACGGAACACTGAAGCTTTCTTT

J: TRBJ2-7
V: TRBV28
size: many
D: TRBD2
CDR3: CASSFVTSGGGEQYF
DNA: TGTGCCAGCAGTTTTGTGACTAGCGGGGGTGGCGAGCAGTACTTC

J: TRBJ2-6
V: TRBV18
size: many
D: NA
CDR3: CASSPQTSGANVLTF
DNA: TGTGCCAGCTCACCTCAGACCTCTGGGGCCAACGTCCTGACTTTC

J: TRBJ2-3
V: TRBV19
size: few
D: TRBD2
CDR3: CASTLNSGIVTDTQYF
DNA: TGTGCCAGTACTCTGAATAGCGGGATAGTCACAGATACGCAGTATTTT

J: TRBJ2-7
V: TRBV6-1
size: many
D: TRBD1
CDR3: CASSTGTAVNEQYF
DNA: TGTGCCAGCAGTACCGGGACAGCGGTCAACGAGCAGTACTTC

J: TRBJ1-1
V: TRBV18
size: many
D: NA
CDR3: CASSPIQVNTEAFF
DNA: TGTGCCAGCTCACCAATCCAGGTGAACACTGAAGCTTTCTTT

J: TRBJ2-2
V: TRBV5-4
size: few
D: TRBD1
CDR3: CASSLVVGTVNTGELFF
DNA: TGTGCCAGCAGCTTGGTCGTCGGGACAGTGAACACCGGGGAGCTGTTTTTT

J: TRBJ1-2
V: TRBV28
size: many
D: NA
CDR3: CASSLGGEYRGYTF
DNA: TGTGCCAGCAGTTTAGGGGGCGAGTACCGCGGCTACACCTTC

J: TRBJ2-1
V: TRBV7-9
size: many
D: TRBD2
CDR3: CASSTTSGTYNEQFF
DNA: TGTGCCAGCAGCACAACTAGCGGGACCTACAATGAGCAGTTCTTC

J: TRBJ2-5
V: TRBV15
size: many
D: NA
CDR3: CATSRGIPRTAQETQYF
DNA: TGTGCCACCAGCAGAGGTATTCCGCGGACAGCTCAAGAGACCCAGTACTTC

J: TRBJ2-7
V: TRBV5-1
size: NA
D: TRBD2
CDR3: CASSAGGAGPYEQYF
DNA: TGCGCCAGCAGCGCCGGGGGGGCGGGGCCCTACGAGCAGTACTTC

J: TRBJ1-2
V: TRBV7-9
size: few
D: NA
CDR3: CASSSWGGPRGYTF
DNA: TGTGCCAGCAGCTCATGGGGCGGACCTAGAGGCTACACCTTC

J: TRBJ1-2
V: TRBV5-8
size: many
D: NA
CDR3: CASSLGWETTNYGYTF
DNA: TGTGCCAGCAGCTTGGGATGGGAAACAACCAACTATGGCTACACCTTC

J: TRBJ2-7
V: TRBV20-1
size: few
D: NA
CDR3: CSALGTNSYEQYF
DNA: TGCAGTGCCCTCGGGACAAACTCCTACGAGCAGTACTTC

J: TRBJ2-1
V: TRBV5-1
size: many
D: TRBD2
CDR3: CASSLSAGGFGLSHEQFF
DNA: TGCGCCAGCAGCTTGTCAGCGGGAGGGTTTGGGCTAAGCCATGAGCAGTTCTTC

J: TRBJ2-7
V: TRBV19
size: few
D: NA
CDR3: CASSTQTGTSEQYF
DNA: TGTGCCAGTAGTACCCAGACAGGGACTAGCGAGCAGTACTTC

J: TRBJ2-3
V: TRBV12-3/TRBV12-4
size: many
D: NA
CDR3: CASSARGSSTDTQYF
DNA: TGTGCCAGCAGCGCCCGGGGGTCTAGCACAGATACGCAGTATTTT

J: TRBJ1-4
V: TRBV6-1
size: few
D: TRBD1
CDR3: CASSTGGYEKLFF
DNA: TGTGCCAGCAGTACAGGGGGCTATGAAAAACTGTTTTTT

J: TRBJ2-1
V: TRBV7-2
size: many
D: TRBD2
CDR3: CASSLGGSSGNNEQFF
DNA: TGTGCCAGCAGCTTAGGTGGCTCTAGCGGGAACAATGAGCAGTTCTTC

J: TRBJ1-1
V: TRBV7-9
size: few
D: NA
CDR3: CASSSWTAMNTEAFF
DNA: TGTGCCAGCAGCTCATGGACAGCCATGAACACTGAAGCTTTCTTT